The present entry profiles one T cell receptor (beta chain) with its context. This record comes from a study of Ad26.COV2.S vaccination and SARS-CoV-2 variants. TCRdb keeps only in-frame clones here, not all; method: immunoSEQ multiplex PCR. Among about 400,000 clones listed, 83% were seen once. Treatment: 15 to 20 received Ad26.COV2.S at low or high dose, single or two shots; about 5 received placebo; per-sample allocation not given. Collection of samples fell on day 63 after the first vaccine or placebo injection. Trimming removed 5 bases from V and 6 bases from J, with 11 bases in between. This CDR3 spans 13 amino acids. Germline CDR1 MDHEN, CDR2 SYDVKM.

The genes are TRBV28 and TRBJ1-5; no reliable D call. The receptor comes from a person between 18 and 65 years old who received the Ad26.COV2.S COVID-19 vaccine or a placebo. The specimen comprised peripheral blood, sampled in a trial of Ad26.COV2.S vaccine versus placebo. CDR3 DNA sequence: TGTGCCAGCAGTCGGCGTTTGAGTCAGCCCCAGCATTTT. It specifies CASSRRLSQPQHF.